Listed here are 22 T cell receptor beta chains from one sample, sequenced in a study of OX40 agonist ivuxolimab in advanced cancers. The data were produced by immunoSEQ multiplex PCR, yet TCRdb's version contains in-frame clones alone and is incomplete. This sample yields some 110,000 clones, of which around nine tenths are seen a single time; 0.48% belongs to the top ten. The specimen was CD4+ or CD8+ T cells sorted from blood, collected in a trial of the OX40 agonist ivuxolimab. The receptors here all came from an adult with an advanced solid tumor such as melanoma, head and neck, liver or kidney cancer.

The V gene is TRBV7-9, the J gene TRBJ2-5; 8 bases align to TRBD2. The germline V gene encodes CDR1 SEHNR and CDR2 FQNEAQ (reference sequence). The CDR3 sequence is 16 residues long. V lost 3 bases, J lost 3 bases, and 9 bases stayed unmatched. CDR3: CASSFGLSGKEETQYF. The CDR3, as DNA: TGTGCCAGCAGCTTTGGGCTTAGCGGGAAAGAAGAGACCCAGTACTTC.

The chain recombines TRBV2 with TRBJ2-5; 8 nucleotides agree with TRBD1. Germline assignment: CDR1 SNHLY and CDR2 FYNNEI. The trim removed 6 bases at V and 1 base at J, leaving 4 bases unmatched. There are 14 residues in the CDR3. The DNA for the CDR3 is TGTGCCAGCAGGGGTGGGACAGGCCAAGAGACCCAGTACTTC. Translated, it gives CASRGGTGQETQYF.

This CDR3 is CASSDHGKYNSPLHF. Written as DNA, the CDR3 is TGTGCCAGCAGTGATCACGGAAAATATAATTCACCCCTCCACTTT. This rearrangement joins TRBV2 to TRBJ1-6; D not resolved. V was pared by 3 bases and J by 4 bases, with 10 bases between. The CDR3 consists of 15 residues. From germline, CDR1 is SNHLY and CDR2 FYNNEI.

The chain carries TRBV2 and TRBJ2-3; 8 bases map to TRBD1. The CDR3 extends over 15 amino acids. CDR1 is SNHLY, CDR2 FYNNEI, per germline. V lost 4 bases and J lost 7; bases outside the gene matches: 10. The CDR3 is CASSADGTGANTQYF. The DNA of the CDR3 is TGTGCCAGCAGTGCCGACGGGACAGGAGCCAATACGCAGTATTTT.

The chain recombines TRBV28 with TRBJ1-2; D unresolved. The CDR3 sequence is 11 residues long. Per germline, CDR1 MDHEN and CDR2 SYDVKM. V was shortened by 10 bases and J by 3 bases, with 9 bases between the two germline ends. As DNA, the CDR3 is TGTGCCACCGAGGGTGACTATGGCTACACCTTC. Amino acid sequence: CATEGDYGYTF.

This chain connects TRBV19 to TRBJ1-5, with a weak D call TRBD1 (5 bases). V lost 4 bases and J lost 2, with 12 bases in between. The CDR3 covers 15 residues. The germline V gene has CDR1 LNHDA and CDR2 SQIVND (reference sequence). CDR3 DNA: TGTGCCAGTAGTAGGGCAGGGATGGGCAATCAGCCCCAGCATTTT. Translated: CASSRAGMGNQPQHF.

The genes are TRBV7-9 and TRBJ1-1; TRBD1 agrees at 7 bases. The V gene end was trimmed by 6 bases and the J gene end by 1 base; junction bases not matched to a gene: 5. CDR3 length: 14 amino acids. Germline CDR1 reads SEHNR; CDR2 reads FQNEAQ (reference sequence). The CDR3 loop is CASSPRQGNTEAFF. CDR3 DNA sequence: TGTGCCAGCAGTCCAAGACAGGGGAACACTGAAGCTTTCTTT.

CDR3: CASSLVGQGVRYF. CDR3 coding DNA: TGTGCCAGCAGCTTAGTGGGACAGGGGGTCAGGTACTTC. The chain has TRBV7-9 and TRBJ2-5; 11 nucleotides line up with TRBD1. This CDR3 contains 13 residues. V gave up 1 base and J gave up 13 bases; unmatched junction bases: 5. Germline V lookup: CDR1 SEHNR, CDR2 FQNEAQ (reference sequence). Full variable domain (rest looked up from reference TRBV7-9 and TRBJ2-5): DTGVSQNPRHKITKRGQNVTFRCDPISEHNRLYWYRQTLGQGPEFLTYFQNEAQLEKSRLLSDRFSAERPKGSFSTLEIQRTEQGDSAMYLCASSLVGQGVRYFGPGTRLLVL.

The V call is TRBV19, the J call TRBJ2-3, with D uncertain. The length of the CDR3 is 14 residues. Germline CDR1 is LNHDA and CDR2 is SQIVND (reference sequence). The V gene lost 6 bases and the J gene lost 3 bases, with 13 bases spanning the gap. Written as DNA, the CDR3 is TGTGCCAGTAGGCGTAGGCAGACGACAGATACGCAGTATTTT. It codes for CASRRRQTTDTQYF.

V and J are TRBV7-2 and TRBJ2-3; weak D call: TRBD2 (5 bases). V lost 1 base and J 1 base, leaving 9 bases between the germline ends. The CDR3 spans 15 residues. Germline CDR1 is SGHTA and CDR2 is FQGNSA. The CDR3 region is CASSLGQRRTDTQYF. CDR3 nucleotides: TGTGCCAGCAGCTTAGGGCAGCGGCGCACAGATACGCAGTATTTT.

J is TRBJ1-6 and V is TRBV30; D is possibly TRBD1 (6 bases). The V end lost 0 bases, the J end lost 13 bases, and 10 bases lay between the germline ends. CDR1 is GTSNPN and CDR2 is SVGIG in the germline V gene (reference sequence). The CDR3 runs to 12 residues. CDR3 region: CAWSVQGGPLHF. DNA for the CDR3: TGTGCCTGGAGTGTACAAGGGGGTCCCCTCCACTTT. Full variable domain (missing parts from reference TRBV30 and TRBJ1-6): SQTIHQWPATLVQPVGSPLSLECTVEGTSNPNLYWYRQAAGRGLQLLFYSVGIGQISSEVPQNLSASRPQDRQFILSSKKLLLSDSGFYLCAWSVQGGPLHFGNGTRLTVT.

The V and J genes are TRBV20-1 and TRBJ2-5; either TRBD1 or TRBD2 may supply D (5 bases each). Germline V lookup: CDR1 DFQATT, CDR2 SNEGSKA (reference sequence). Trimming cost V 7 bases and J 5 bases, with 11 bases left between them. The CDR3 contains 11 residues. DNA of the CDR3: TGCAGTGTGGGGGTCATCGAGACCCAGTACTTC. Encoded protein: CSVGVIETQYF.

This clone was observed a few times. The V call is TRBV7-2, the J call TRBJ1-2; D possibly corresponds to TRBD1 (6 bases). From germline, CDR1 is SGHTA and CDR2 FQGNSA. This CDR3 contains 17 residues. Trimming cost V 1 base and J 8 bases, with 23 bases left between them. The CDR3 DNA follows: TGTGCCAGCAGCTTAGGGGGGCGAATTTTCGGGATTTCCGGCTACACCTTC. Its protein is CASSLGGRIFGISGYTF.

This chain joins TRBV6-5 and TRBJ1-3; the D is unclear. CDR1 MNHEY and CDR2 SVGAGI come from the germline V gene. The CDR3 runs to 15 residues. Trimming took 5 bases from V and 0 from J, leaving 11 bases between them. The CDR3 spells CASSGLRISGNTIYF. The DNA for the CDR3 is TGTGCCAGCAGTGGCCTTAGGATCTCTGGAAACACCATATATTTT.

The CDR3 nucleotides are TGTGCCAGCCACCCTTACGCTGACGGGGAGCTGTTTTTT. Translated: CASHPYADGELFF. V and J are TRBV28 and TRBJ2-2; D ambiguous. The CDR3 loop spans 13 amino acids. V lost 8 bases and J 7 bases, leaving 14 bases between the germline ends. Germline V gene data show CDR1 as MDHEN and CDR2 as SYDVKM.

The chain couples TRBV6-5 to TRBJ1-2; D gene ambiguous. This CDR3 contains 12 residues. Trimming stripped 10 bases from V and 8 bases from J, with 17 bases between. Germline-derived CDR1 and CDR2 are MNHEY and SVGAGI. This chain's CDR3 is CATEDLIGGYTF. The DNA of the CDR3 is TGTGCCACAGAAGATTTAATTGGCGGCTACACCTTC.

CDR3 protein: CASSPPDRAAGELFF. For the CDR3, the DNA is TGTGCCAGCAGTCCCCCGGACAGGGCGGCCGGGGAGCTGTTTTTT. This rearrangement joins TRBV28 to TRBJ2-2; 8 nucleotides match TRBD1. Trimming at V came to 5 bases and at J to 6 bases, leaving 8 bases not matched to a gene. This CDR3 is built from 15 residues. Per germline, CDR1 MDHEN and CDR2 SYDVKM.

The chain is built from TRBV6-5 and TRBJ1-2; 7 bases match TRBD1. Germline values: CDR1 MNHEY, CDR2 SVGAGI. J gave up 6 bases and V 2 bases, and 6 bases lay outside the gene matches. The CDR3 sequence is 14 residues long. The CDR3 sequence is CASSYGTDLHGYTF. For the CDR3, the DNA is TGTGCCAGCAGTTACGGGACAGACCTCCATGGCTACACCTTC.

This rearrangement joins TRBV10-3 to TRBJ2-3; 8 positions agree with TRBD2. The CDR3 extends over 13 amino acids. Trimming at V came to 8 bases and at J to 5 bases, leaving 6 bases not matched to a gene. The germline V gene encodes CDR1 ENHRY and CDR2 SYGVKD. The CDR3 DNA sequence: TGTGCCATCGGAACGGGGGGGCAAGATACGCAGTATTTT. This codes for CAIGTGGQDTQYF.

The chain has TRBV7-2 and TRBJ2-7; tentative D call: TRBD1 (6 bases). CDR3 length: 15 amino acids. Trimming removed 1 base at V and 5 bases at J, with 15 bases between. Germline values: CDR1 SGHTA, CDR2 FQGNSA. The CDR3 loop reads CASSLVAGVTNEQYF. The CDR3 region has the DNA TGTGCCAGCAGCTTAGTGGCAGGGGTAACCAACGAGCAGTACTTC.

CDR3 coding DNA: TGTGCCAGCAGTTTCCCCTCTGGGGGCCCCGAGCAGTTCTTC. It encodes CASSFPSGGPEQFF. The chain employs TRBV28 and TRBJ2-1; D may be TRBD1 (6 bases). The CDR3 length is 14 residues. V was trimmed by 3 bases and J by 10 bases, leaving 16 bases between them. Germline CDR1 and CDR2: MDHEN and SYDVKM.

This chain uses TRBV7-9 with TRBJ1-1, with TRBD1 matching over 7 bases. V lost 5 bases, J lost 5 bases, and 5 bases stayed unmatched. The germline V gene has CDR1 SEHNR and CDR2 FQNEAQ (reference sequence). The CDR3 has 13 residues. The CDR3 DNA reads as TGTGCCAGCAGCCGGTTACAGGGGACTGAAGCTTTCTTT. Protein product: CASSRLQGTEAFF.